These 21 T cell receptor beta chains were sequenced from one sample in a study of identical twins. MiXCR, run by TCRdb on the 5' RACE reads, gives a single entry per CDR3 protein. Here the sample spans 300,000 to 400,000 distinct CDR3 sequences, about 12% being singletons. Another study also made use of these data, one on yellow fever vaccine responses in identical twins.

Sequencing was carried out using CD8+ T cells sorted from blood. The receptor set was obtained from a woman aged 18-35 years in good health.

The chain couples TRBV12-3 or TRBV12-4 to TRBJ2-3, with a tentative D call TRBD2 (6 bases). V was cut by 6 bases and J by 2 bases, with 15 bases left in between. The CDR3 is made up of 15 amino acids. The CDR3 DNA reads as TGTGCCAGCAGCTCCGGAGGGACGACCACAGATACGCAGTATTTT. Residues: CASSSGGTTTDTQYF.

This clonotype was detected a few times. The chain has TRBV9 and TRBJ2-1; perhaps TRBD2 as D (7 bases). The CDR3 loop spans 16 amino acids. Germline values: CDR1 SGDLS, CDR2 YYNGEE. V gave up 3 bases and J gave up 3 bases, with 16 bases separating them. The CDR3 loop is CASSGGGGGRYNEQFF. The CDR3 nucleotides read TGTGCCAGCAGCGGGGGGGGCGGGGGACGCTACAATGAGCAGTTCTTC.

J is TRBJ1-5 and V is TRBV28, with 9 positions matching TRBD1. CDR1 is MDHEN, CDR2 SYDVKM, per germline. CDR3 length: 17 residues. The V and J ends lost 2 bases and 0 bases, in that order; junction bases with no gene match: 5. Here the CDR3 DNA reads TGTGCCAGCAGTTTACGGACAGGGGAACTTAGCAATCAGCCCCAGCATTTT. Its protein is CASSLRTGELSNQPQHF.

This clonotype has a handful of counts. The chain joins TRBV7-9 to TRBJ2-7; D is unclear. The V and J ends lost 4 bases and 4 bases respectively, with 11 bases between them. Germline lookup yields CDR1 SEHNR and CDR2 FQNEAQ (reference sequence). There are 13 residues in the CDR3. The CDR3 loop is CASSSAWAYEQYV. Here the CDR3 DNA reads TGTGCCAGCAGCTCTGCATGGGCTTACGAGCAGTACGTC.

Many counts were recorded for this clonotype. This sequence joins TRBV11-2 and TRBJ2-5; no clear D. Germline loops: CDR1 SGHAT, CDR2 FQNNGV. V gave up 4 bases and J gave up 5 bases, with 23 bases separating them. There are 17 residues in the CDR3. CDR3 DNA sequence: TGTGCCAGCAGCTCTCAACCCGAGAGTTGGGGAATGGAGACCCAGTACTTC. Translating gives CASSSQPESWGMETQYF.

This clonotype has only a few counts. V usage is TRBV4-1 and J usage is TRBJ2-3; TRBD1 matches 11 bases. Trimming removed 5 bases from V and 6 bases from J; junction bases left unmatched: 4. The CDR3 has 14 amino acids. In germline, CDR1 is MGHRA, CDR2 YSYEKL. The CDR3 spells CASSFRDRGDTQYF. The CDR3 coding sequence is TGCGCCAGCAGCTTCCGGGACAGGGGGGATACGCAGTATTTT.

This chain links TRBV2 with TRBJ2-1; possibly TRBD2 for D (7 bases). Germline V CDR1 and CDR2: SNHLY, FYNNEI. The CDR3 length is 16 residues. The V and J ends lost 1 base and 4 bases respectively, with 14 bases between them. CDR3 sequence: CASSEVGGGPYNEQFF. The CDR3 DNA follows: TGTGCCAGCAGTGAAGTCGGCGGGGGCCCTTACAATGAGCAGTTCTTC.

On this clonotype itself: As the CDR3 is not closed by the conserved phenylalanine or tryptophan, this likely results from a read error. The J gene is TRBJ2-1, the V gene TRBV5-1; 8 bases map to TRBD2. Germline CDR1 and CDR2: SGHRS and YFSETQ. The CDR3 runs 16 residues. CDR3 amino acids: CASNLVWREVYNEQFI. The CDR3 DNA follows: TGCGCCAGCAACTTGGTTTGGCGGGAGGTCTACAATGAGCAGTTCATC.

This clonotype was seen ten or more times. The chain joins TRBV12-3 or TRBV12-4 to TRBJ2-3; D unresolved. Trimming removed 8 bases from V and 6 bases from J, with 12 bases in between. The CDR3 is 12 residues long. The CDR3 coding sequence is TGTGCCAGCCGAAGGGTGCCGGATACGCAGTATTTT. The encoded protein is CASRRVPDTQYF.

The chain is built from TRBV28 and TRBJ2-5, with D possibly matching TRBD2 (6 bases). V was shortened by 4 bases and J by 2 bases, with 11 bases between the two germline ends. The V gene's germline CDR1 is MDHEN and CDR2 SYDVKM. The CDR3 totals 14 residues. CDR3 in DNA: TGTGCCAGCAGTTACGGGGGACCTCAAGAGACCCAGTACTTC. It specifies CASSYGGPQETQYF.

This clonotype was recorded a few times. The chain is built from TRBV14 and TRBJ2-5; D possibly matches TRBD1 or TRBD2 (5 bases each). The germline CDR1 and CDR2 sequences are SGHDN and FVKESK. V dropped 4 bases and J dropped 3 bases, with 9 bases sitting between them. The CDR3 loop spans 13 amino acids. The CDR3 nucleotides are TGTGCCAGCAGCCCGGGACCTAAAGAGACCCAGTACTTC. Its translation: CASSPGPKETQYF.

The sample holds a few counts of this clonotype. V gene TRBV10-3 combines with J gene TRBJ2-5; D unresolved. The V and J ends lost 2 bases and 8 bases respectively, with 6 bases between them. Germline V gene lookup returns CDR1 ENHRY and CDR2 SYGVKD. The CDR3 runs to 11 residues. The CDR3 coding sequence is TGTGCCATCAGTGAGAGCGAAACCCAGTACTTC. Its protein product is CAISESETQYF.

For the CDR3, the DNA is TGCGCCAGCAGCCAGGCCGTCCACTCCTACGAGCAGTACTTC. Translating it yields CASSQAVHSYEQYF. This rearrangement joins TRBV4-1 to TRBJ2-7, with D unclear. Germline assignment: CDR1 MGHRA and CDR2 YSYEKL. The CDR3 extends over 14 amino acids. The V gene lost 3 bases and the J gene lost 0 bases, with 9 bases spanning the gap.

This clonotype has only a few counts. The CDR3 loop is CASSFRTAPPTNEKLFF. The DNA of the CDR3 is TGTGCCAGCAGCTTCCGGACTGCCCCACCAACTAATGAAAAACTGTTTTTT. The chain joins TRBV11-2 to TRBJ1-4; D unresolved. CDR3 length: 17 amino acids. Germline lookup yields CDR1 SGHAT and CDR2 FQNNGV. Trimming removed 3 bases at V and 0 bases at J, with 14 bases between.

This clonotype was seen only a few times. The chain is built from TRBV11-2 and TRBJ2-6; perhaps TRBD1 as D (5 bases). The germline V and J ends were trimmed by 3 bases and 3 bases, with 18 bases remaining between them. Germline V gives CDR1 SGHAT, CDR2 FQNNGV. The CDR3 is 18 residues long. The DNA of the CDR3 is TGTGCCAGCAGCTTCCCCAGAACCCAGGGTAGTGGGGCCAACGTCCTGACTTTC. Encoded protein: CASSFPRTQGSGANVLTF.

This chain joins TRBV21-1 and TRBJ2-7; TRBD2, the table's D call, lacks a check against the DNA. TRBV21-1 is a recognized pseudogene. The CDR3 spans 13 residues. This CDR3 reads CASSGGRPVKQYF. The CDR3 DNA follows: TGTGCCAGCAGCGGTGGACGGCCAGTGAAGCAGTACTTC.

This chain joins TRBV11-2 and TRBJ1-6; 9 bases line up with TRBD1. J was trimmed by 8 bases and V by 4 bases; bases with no gene match: 9. Germline V gene lookup returns CDR1 SGHAT and CDR2 FQNNGV. The CDR3 runs 16 residues. The CDR3 sequence is CASSWLPGQGYSPLHF. The CDR3 region has the DNA TGTGCCAGCAGCTGGTTGCCGGGACAGGGTTATTCACCCCTCCACTTT.

Concerning this clonotype itself: This clone may be a read error of a much larger clone one base away. The gene calls are TRBV5-1 and TRBJ2-2, with a weak D call TRBD2 (6 bases). Germline V CDR1 and CDR2: SGHRS, YFSETQ. CDR3 length: 16 amino acids. CDR3 DNA sequence: TGCGCCAGCAGCTTGGTTTGGGAGGAGAACACCCGGGAGCTGTTTTTT. This translates into CASSLVWEENTRELFF.

CDR3 DNA sequence: TGTGCCACCAGCAGAGATCGTCTAGCGGGAGGGGAGCAGTTCTTC. Its translation: CATSRDRLAGGEQFF. The rearrangement joins TRBV15 to TRBJ2-1; TRBD2 matches at 12 bases. J lost 10 bases, V lost 0 bases, and 4 bases had no gene match. The CDR3 loop spans 15 amino acids. The V gene's germline CDR1 is LNHNV and CDR2 YYDKDF (reference sequence).

This clonotype was counted many times. The rearrangement links TRBV5-1 to TRBJ2-5; 7 bases agree with TRBD2. V shed 1 base and J 2 bases; nucleotides not matched to a gene: 11. The germline CDR1 and CDR2 sequences are SGHRS and YFSETQ. The CDR3 consists of 17 residues. CDR3 loop: CASSLWGRDPLQETQYF. The CDR3 coding sequence is TGCGCCAGCAGCTTGTGGGGGAGGGACCCACTTCAAGAGACCCAGTACTTC.

The V and J genes are TRBV6-1 and TRBJ2-5, with 10 bases fitting TRBD2. The CDR3 is 16 amino acids. V shed 5 bases, J shed 4 bases, and the junction held 10 bases outside the gene matches. Germline V gene sequence: CDR1 MNHNS, CDR2 SASEGT. As DNA, the CDR3 is TGTGCCAGCAGTCCAGCTAGCGGGGGAACAGTAGAGACCCAGTACTTC. This sequence encodes CASSPASGGTVETQYF.